Here is one T cell receptor (beta chain) with its context. This entry comes from a study of blood T cell repertoires in COVID-19. The data were produced by immunoSEQ multiplex PCR, yet TCRdb's version contains in-frame clones alone and is incomplete. The sample lists around 200,000 clones, about 85% occurring once. The CDR3 is 16 amino acids. The TCR was taken from a woman under 30 who had recovered from COVID-19. The chain couples TRBV21-1 to TRBJ2-1; the table's D call, TRBD2, has no DNA check behind it. TRBV21-1 is a pseudogene segment. Sequenced: peripheral blood. The CDR3 sequence: CASLQNRERFGNEQFF. DNA for the CDR3: TGTGCCAGCTTACAAAACCGGGAGAGGTTTGGGAATGAGCAGTTCTTC.